The source of this T cell receptor (beta chain) is a study of OX40 agonist ivuxolimab in advanced cancers. Background on the study: Hepatocellular carcinoma, melanoma, renal cell or head and neck cancer affected the dose-escalation patients.

Regarding the study as a whole: Researchers report that CD8+ T cells had, on average, more expanded clones than CD4+.

In regard to this clone: Its antigen is not identified.

The table came from immunoSEQ multiplex PCR; TCRdb's copy has only in-frame clones and leaves some out. The sample lists about 65,000 clones; 65% to 85% were seen once. The sample here was CD4+ or CD8+ T cells sorted from blood, taken in a trial of the OX40 agonist ivuxolimab. This sequence was found in an adult with an advanced solid tumor such as melanoma, head and neck, liver or kidney cancer.

CDR3: CSVSGGSNEKLFF. CDR3 in DNA: TGCAGCGTCTCAGGCGGCTCTAATGAAAAACTGTTTTTT. The chain combines TRBV29-1 with TRBJ1-4, with no clear D. Germline CDR1 and CDR2: SQVTM and ANQGSEA. V was pared by 6 bases and J by 3 bases, with 11 bases between. The CDR3 has 13 residues.